This TCR beta chain was recorded in a study of graft-versus-host responses after intestinal transplantation. Across the whole study: Recipients uniformly received anti-thymocyte globulin induction, followed by tacrolimus and steroids for roughly 3 years.

To note about this clone: Its antigen is as yet unknown.

Sequencing used immunoSEQ multiplex PCR; TCRdb keeps in-frame clones, though not all of them. The profile covers fewer than 150,000 clones, with more than 90% appearing a single time and roughly 0.17% taken by the ten largest. Whole-study results and caveats: Some GvH clones appeared in ileal mucosa or blood before recipient bone marrow.

This receptor was obtained from a human donor who received an intestinal transplant. The specimen was unstimulated CD4+ T cells sorted from spleen or lymph node cells, collected before intestinal transplant.

CDR3 coding DNA: TGTGCCAGCAGCCTGGGACCCGGTGACACCATATATTTT. The encoded protein is CASSLGPGDTIYF. This chain connects TRBV7-7 to TRBJ1-3; possible D gene TRBD1, 5 bases. Trimming pared 5 bases from V and 8 bases from J, leaving 13 bases between. This CDR3 comprises 13 residues. The germline gives CDR1 SSHAT, CDR2 FNYEAQ (reference sequence).